The 31 T cell receptor beta chains below come from one sample, sequenced in a study of blood T cells in healthy people across ages. PCR was performed a second time for roughly 7 to 12 cycles using a sample-barcoded 5' primer and a J-beta primer mix. Using its own MiXCR run on the 5' RACE reads, TCRdb lists one record per CDR3 protein. The sample lists 550,000 to 700,000 distinct CDR3 sequences; roughly 28% were seen once. The sample comprised blood. Receptors were obtained from a woman aged 70-85 years in good health.

The rearrangement links TRBV4-3 to TRBJ1-4; 8 bases are shared with TRBD1. Losses at the gene ends were 0 bases for V and 6 bases for J; bases not matched to a gene: 6. This CDR3 has 16 residues. CDR1 is LGHNA, CDR2 YSLEER, per germline. CDR3 sequence reads: CASSQERTGWDEKLFF. In DNA, the CDR3 is TGCGCCAGCAGCCAAGAGAGGACAGGGTGGGATGAAAAACTGTTTTTT.

The rearrangement uses TRBV4-3 and TRBJ2-7; TRBD1 aligns across 7 bases. The germline gives CDR1 LGHNA, CDR2 YSLEER. The trim removed 6 bases at V and 4 bases at J, leaving 12 bases unmatched. The CDR3 length is 15 residues. Here the CDR3 reads CASSVGHRGPYEQYF. CDR3 DNA: TGCGCCAGCAGTGTTGGTCACAGGGGCCCTTACGAGCAGTACTTC.

This clonotype was observed a handful of times. The chain combines TRBV7-2 with TRBJ2-5; D remains ambiguous. The DNA end is more similar to TRBJ2-7, so the J call may be wrong. The CDR3 totals 14 residues. The V gene's germline CDR1 is SGHTA and CDR2 FQGNSA. This chain's CDR3 is CASSLNSGSYEQYF. The CDR3 DNA reads as TGTGCCAGCAGCTTAAACTCTGGCTCCTACGAGCAGTACTTC.

This rearrangement joins TRBV20-1 to TRBJ2-1; D is ambiguous. There are 14 residues in the CDR3. Germline V gene lookup returns CDR1 DFQATT and CDR2 SNEGSKA (reference sequence). Trimming removed 2 bases from V and 6 bases from J, with 14 bases in between. CDR3 nucleotide sequence: TGCAGTGCTAGAAGTAGGGATGGCCCCAATGAGCAGTTCTTC. Encoded protein: CSARSRDGPNEQFF.

This clonotype appeared a few times. V and J are TRBV4-3 and TRBJ1-4; D gene ambiguous. There are 13 residues in the CDR3. Germline V gene data show CDR1 as LGHNA and CDR2 as YSLEER. The V gene lost 2 bases and the J gene lost 4 bases, with 5 bases spanning the gap. In DNA, the CDR3 is TGCGCCAGCAGCCAATTGGGTAATGAAAAACTGTTTTTT. This codes for CASSQLGNEKLFF.

This chain links TRBV4-3 with TRBJ2-5, with TRBD2 as a possible D gene (6 bases). The J call is in doubt because the DNA end fits TRBJ2-7 better. Germline assignment: CDR1 LGHNA and CDR2 YSLEER. CDR3 length: 15 residues. The CDR3 DNA reads TGCGCCAGCAGCCAAGGAAGGACTACTCCCTACGAGCAGTACTTC. Its translation: CASSQGRTTPYEQYF.

This clonotype showed up just a few times. This sequence joins TRBV29-1 and TRBJ2-1; TRBD1 matches 9 bases. Matching the DNA end better, TRBJ2-5 makes the J call doubtful. The V gene's germline CDR1 is SQVTM and CDR2 ANQGSEA. The CDR3 consists of 12 residues. The CDR3 protein is CSFRDRVMTQYF. The CDR3 DNA sequence: TGCAGCTTCCGGGACAGGGTAATGACCCAGTACTTC.

This clonotype was found many times. The chain couples TRBV6-2 or TRBV6-3 to TRBJ2-6; no reliable D call. Per germline, CDR1 MNHEY and CDR2 SVGEGT. The CDR3 has 15 residues. The V gene lost 7 bases and the J gene lost 1 base, with 11 bases spanning the gap. The CDR3 here is CASNLLGSGANVLTF. In nucleotides, the CDR3 is TGTGCCAGCAACCTCCTGGGGTCTGGGGCCAACGTCCTGACTTTC.

This clonotype was found a few times. The CDR3 region is CASSLNPGCYGYTF. The CDR3 DNA reads TGTGCCAGCAGCTTAAACCCCGGGTGTTATGGCTACACCTTC. V usage is TRBV7-8 and J usage is TRBJ1-2; no firm D call. The CDR3 contains 14 residues. The V gene's germline CDR1 is SGHVS and CDR2 FQNEAQ. Trimming pared 2 bases from V and 5 bases from J, leaving 12 bases between.

This rearrangement joins TRBV6-2 or TRBV6-3 to TRBJ1-1, with D unresolved. The CDR3 sequence is 13 residues long. Per germline, CDR1 MNHEY and CDR2 SVGEGT. V was shortened by 7 bases and J by 3 bases, with 12 bases between the two germline ends. CDR3 DNA: TGTGCCAGCAATCAAGGTTGGGACACTGAAGCTTTCTTT. Its protein is CASNQGWDTEAFF.

The V gene is TRBV29-1, the J gene TRBJ2-3, with a weak D call TRBD1 (6 bases). Trimming took off 6 bases at V and 0 bases at J, with 19 bases between the two ends. Looked up from germline, CDR1 is SQVTM and CDR2 is ANQGSEA. The CDR3 runs 16 residues. The CDR3 bases are TGCAGCGTCGAGTCTCCGGGACACATCAGCACAGATACGCAGTATTTT. This gives the protein CSVESPGHISTDTQYF.

The rearrangement links TRBV12-3 or TRBV12-4 to TRBJ2-4; possible D gene TRBD2, 6 bases. V lost 8 bases and J 0 bases, leaving 8 bases between the germline ends. This CDR3 is 13 amino acids long. Written as DNA, the CDR3 is TGTGCCAGCGTAGCGGTAGCCAAAAACATTCAGTACTTC. As protein: CASVAVAKNIQYF.

This clonotype was detected only a few times. The rearrangement uses TRBV11-3 and TRBJ2-2; D is possibly TRBD1 or TRBD2 (6 bases each). The germline CDR1 and CDR2 sequences are SGHNT and YENEEA. The germline V and J ends were trimmed by 8 bases and 6 bases, with 13 bases remaining between them. The CDR3 spans 13 residues. The CDR3 coding sequence is TGTGCCAGCGGGGGGCGGCTAGCCGGGGAGCTGTTTTTT. As protein: CASGGRLAGELFF.

This clonotype was counted only a few times. This chain joins TRBV18 and TRBJ2-5; possible D gene TRBD1, 5 bases. The CDR3 runs to 14 residues. The germline CDR1 and CDR2 sequences are KGHSH and LQKENI. V was trimmed by 6 bases and J by 2 bases, leaving 13 bases between them. The CDR3 is CASSRSPGQETQYF. CDR3 nucleotide sequence: TGTGCCAGCTCCCGGAGCCCAGGGCAAGAGACCCAGTACTTC.

This clonotype was seen ten or more times. Here the CDR3 reads CASRDGETQYF. CDR3 coding DNA: TGTGCCAGCAGGGACGGAGAGACCCAGTACTTC. The V call is TRBV11-2, the J call TRBJ2-5; D gene uncertain. CDR3 length: 11 residues. V shed 6 bases and J shed 4 bases, with 6 bases lying between them. The germline gives CDR1 SGHAT, CDR2 FQNNGV.

The chain is built from TRBV29-1 and TRBJ2-5; D ambiguous. CDR1 and CDR2 (germline): SQVTM, ANQGSEA. The CDR3 is 10 residues long. The V end was cut by 3 bases, the J end by 1 base, with 0 bases between. The CDR3 here is CSVDQETQYF. The CDR3 region has the DNA TGCAGCGTTGACCAAGAGACCCAGTACTTC.

This clonotype has more than one count but fewer than ten. J is TRBJ2-2 and V is TRBV7-9; 8 bases match TRBD1. Germline CDR1 is SEHNR and CDR2 is FQNEAQ (reference sequence). This CDR3 contains 15 residues. V trimming: 3 bases; J trimming: 4 bases; junction bases outside the gene matches: 4. CDR3: CASSFGTGGTGELFF. CDR3 DNA sequence: TGTGCCAGCAGCTTCGGGACAGGCGGCACCGGGGAGCTGTTTTTT.

V gene TRBV7-3 combines with J gene TRBJ2-5; D ambiguous. CDR1 SGHTA and CDR2 FQGTGA come from the germline V gene. The V end was cut by 4 bases, the J end by 5 bases, with 11 bases between. The CDR3 length is 13 residues. The CDR3 reads CASSSRRTETQYF. CDR3 sequence (DNA): TGTGCCAGCAGCTCCCGCCGGACGGAGACCCAGTACTTC.

This clonotype has more than one count but fewer than ten. This sequence joins TRBV20-1 and TRBJ2-7; 7 nucleotides agree with TRBD2. In germline, CDR1 is DFQATT, CDR2 SNEGSKA (reference sequence). V shed 6 bases, J shed 0 bases, and the junction held 8 bases outside the gene matches. The CDR3 spans 14 residues. The CDR3: CSAPGGRSSYEQYF. CDR3 bases: TGCAGTGCCCCGGGGGGTCGGAGCTCCTACGAGCAGTACTTC.

This clonotype was recorded a few times. The CDR3 region is CASGSTDDEQFF. The CDR3 bases are TGTGCTAGTGGTAGTACGGACGATGAGCAGTTCTTC. J is TRBJ2-1 and V is TRBV12-5; D is uncertain. Between the trimmed V and J ends, which lost 5 bases and 8 bases, there was a span of 10 bases. This CDR3 comprises 12 residues. CDR1 and CDR2 from the germline V gene are LGHNT and FRNRAP.

This clonotype was recorded a few times. The J gene is TRBJ2-1, the V gene TRBV5-1; tentatively, D is TRBD1 or TRBD2 (5 bases each). TRBJ2-5 matches the DNA end more closely, so the J call is doubtful. This CDR3 is built from 16 residues. The germline V gene has CDR1 SGHRS and CDR2 YFSETQ. Here the CDR3 reads CASSLVGDPSGETQYF. DNA for the CDR3: TGCGCCAGCAGCTTGGTGGGGGATCCCTCTGGGGAGACCCAGTACTTC.

The J gene is TRBJ2-1, the V gene TRBV6-2 or TRBV6-3; D is unclear. The tail of the sequence fits TRBJ2-5 better, so the J call may be wrong. This CDR3 is built from 12 residues. Germline V gives CDR1 MNHEY, CDR2 SVGEGT. This CDR3 is CASKKQKETQYF. The CDR3 nucleotides read TGTGCCAGCAAAAAACAGAAAGAGACCCAGTACTTC.

This clonotype came up a few times. The chain has TRBV5-5 and TRBJ2-3; D is unclear. CDR1 and CDR2 (germline): SGHKS, YYEKEE (reference sequence). The CDR3 consists of 13 residues. Trimming took off 2 bases at V and 4 bases at J, with 8 bases between the two ends. In DNA, the CDR3 is TGTGCCAGCAGCTTCCAGGCCGCAGATACGCAGTATTTT. Translation: CASSFQAADTQYF.

The chain uses TRBV7-3 and TRBJ2-3, with D uncertain. The CDR3 spans 14 residues. V lost 11 bases and J lost 4, with 19 bases in between. CDR1 is SGHTA, CDR2 FQGTGA, per germline. The CDR3 DNA reads as TGTGCCTCCCAGCTGGGATATCAATCAGATACGCAGTATTTT. Translating gives CASQLGYQSDTQYF.

The CDR3 DNA is TGCGCCAGCAGAGTGAGAGATCAGGGTTTCACTGAAGCTTTCTTT. Translated, it gives CASRVRDQGFTEAFF. The chain is built from TRBV5-1 and TRBJ1-1; D might be TRBD1 (5 bases). CDR1 SGHRS and CDR2 YFSETQ come from the germline V gene. The CDR3 consists of 15 residues. The germline V and J ends were trimmed by 5 bases and 4 bases, with 18 bases remaining between them.

The rearrangement uses TRBV19 and TRBJ1-4; D remains ambiguous. CDR1 and CDR2 from the germline V gene are LNHDA and SQIVND (reference sequence). This CDR3 comprises 14 residues. V lost 5 bases and J 7 bases, leaving 14 bases between the germline ends. The CDR3 DNA reads as TGTGCCAGTAGTCCTTACTTCGGTGGTGAAAAACTGTTTTTT. Residues: CASSPYFGGEKLFF.

This chain uses TRBV7-2 with TRBJ2-7; a weak D match, TRBD1 (5 bases). The germline CDR1 and CDR2 sequences are SGHTA and FQGNSA. The V gene lost 1 base and the J gene lost 0 bases, with 10 bases spanning the gap. The CDR3 has 15 residues. This CDR3 is CASSLVWQGSYEQYF. The CDR3 region has the DNA TGTGCCAGCAGCTTAGTGTGGCAGGGCTCCTACGAGCAGTACTTC.

This clonotype was seen a handful of times. The CDR3 sequence is CAWSVGGAHEQYF. The CDR3 DNA reads as TGTGCCTGGAGTGTTGGGGGCGCCCACGAGCAGTACTTC. This sequence joins TRBV30 and TRBJ2-7; TRBD1 might be the D (6 bases). The V end lost 0 bases, the J end lost 5 bases, and 11 bases lay between the germline ends. The CDR3 runs to 13 residues. CDR1 is GTSNPN, CDR2 SVGIG, per germline (reference sequence). Combining the CDR3 with reference TRBV30 and TRBJ2-7 gives the whole variable domain SQTIHQWPATLVQPVGSPLSLECTVEGTSNPNLYWYRQAAGRGLQLLFYSVGIGQISSEVPQNLSASRPQDRQFILSSKKLLLSDSGFYLCAWSVGGAHEQYFGPGTRLTVT.

V usage is TRBV25-1 and J usage is TRBJ2-1; 11 bases line up with TRBD1. The J call may be incorrect, as the DNA end agrees better with TRBJ2-5. The CDR3 sequence is 15 residues long. Per the germline V gene, CDR1 is MGHDK and CDR2 is SYGVNS. This CDR3 is CASRDGQGAGETQYF. CDR3 nucleotide sequence: TGTGCCAGCAGAGACGGACAGGGGGCGGGAGAGACCCAGTACTTC.

This clonotype appeared a few times. The CDR3 loop reads CASSSDSVGPETQYF. CDR3 sequence (DNA): TGTGCCAGCAGTTCGGACTCGGTGGGGCCAGAGACCCAGTACTTC. The J gene is TRBJ2-5, the V gene TRBV2, with D perhaps given as TRBD1 or TRBD2 (5 bases each). The CDR3 is 15 residues long. Germline lookup yields CDR1 SNHLY and CDR2 FYNNEI. Trimming pared 5 bases from V and 4 bases from J, leaving 17 bases between.

The chain's CDR3 is CASSPLLPNTRTVNYGYTF. The DNA for the CDR3 is TGTGCCAGCTCACCACTCCTGCCCAATACACGGACAGTCAACTATGGCTACACCTTC. The genes are TRBV18 and TRBJ1-2; TRBD1 is a possible D gene (6 bases). This CDR3 contains 19 residues. CDR1 is KGHSH and CDR2 is LQKENI in the germline V gene. V was trimmed by 1 base and J by 2 bases, leaving 23 bases between them.